Listed below are T cell receptor beta chains from one sample, sequenced in a study of T cell responses to AZD1222 COVID-19 vaccine. Repertoires were generated with immunoSEQ multiplex PCR, while TCRdb's copy carries only in-frame clones and drops some. Of approximately 260,000 clones in the sample, more than 85% were seen once. The source material was peripheral blood, sampled on day 0 of AZD1222 vaccination. Receptors were obtained from an adult in good health. CDR3s include the opening cysteine and the closing phenylalanine or tryptophan. D genes are given only for firm matches. For some rows the clone size is stated as once, few or many, or as a class when expanded; others skip it.

d_gene: -
len: 15
j_gene: TRBJ2-4
abundance: once
v_gene: TRBV5-6
CDR3nt: TGTGCCAGCAGCCCAAGGGTGCACCGGCTAAACATTCAGTACTTC
CDR3aa: CASSPRVHRLNIQYF

d_gene: -
len: 13
j_gene: TRBJ1-2
abundance: -
v_gene: TRBV19
CDR3nt: TGTGCCAGTAGTATAGGACAGGCCTATGGCTACACCTTC
CDR3aa: CASSIGQAYGYTF

d_gene: -
len: 14
j_gene: TRBJ2-7
abundance: -
v_gene: TRBV19
CDR3nt: TGTGCCAGTAGTATAGGGGACATCTCCTACGAGCAGTACTTC
CDR3aa: CASSIGDISYEQYF

d_gene: TRBD2
len: 17
j_gene: TRBJ2-3
abundance: -
v_gene: TRBV28
CDR3nt: TGTGCCAGCAGCCGACTAGCGATCGAACTGGGCACAGATACGCAGTATTTT
CDR3aa: CASSRLAIELGTDTQYF

d_gene: TRBD1
len: 17
j_gene: TRBJ1-4
abundance: -
v_gene: TRBV24-1
CDR3nt: TGTGCCACCAGTGACCGACCGGGACAGGGAACTAATGAAAAACTGTTTTTT
CDR3aa: CATSDRPGQGTNEKLFF

d_gene: -
len: 11
j_gene: TRBJ2-1
abundance: few
v_gene: TRBV7-9
CDR3nt: TGTGCCAGCAGCTCCCCGGGGGAGCAGTTCTTC
CDR3aa: CASSSPGEQFF

d_gene: -
len: 13
j_gene: TRBJ1-5
abundance: -
v_gene: TRBV28
CDR3nt: TGTGCCAGCACCTCGGGAGTCAATCAGCCCCAGCATTTT
CDR3aa: CASTSGVNQPQHF

d_gene: TRBD2
len: 20
j_gene: TRBJ2-3
abundance: few
v_gene: TRBV3-1/TRBV3-2
CDR3nt: TGTGCCAGCAGCCAAGCTAGACAAGGACTAGCGGGGGTGTACACAGATACGCAGTATTTT
CDR3aa: CASSQARQGLAGVYTDTQYF

d_gene: TRBD1
len: 17
j_gene: TRBJ1-1
abundance: -
v_gene: TRBV2
CDR3nt: TGTGCCAGCAGGGGACAGGGCAGGGAGCCCATGAACACTGAAGCTTTCTTT
CDR3aa: CASRGQGREPMNTEAFF

d_gene: TRBD1
len: 16
j_gene: TRBJ1-5
abundance: -
v_gene: TRBV19
CDR3nt: TGTGCCAGTAGTACCGTACCGGGACAGAGGAATCAGCCCCAGCATTTT
CDR3aa: CASSTVPGQRNQPQHF

d_gene: -
len: 16
j_gene: TRBJ1-1
abundance: -
v_gene: TRBV4-1
CDR3nt: TGCGCCAGCAGCCCCCCCCGACGTGGGGTGAACACTGAAGCTTTCTTT
CDR3aa: CASSPPRRGVNTEAFF

d_gene: -
len: 13
j_gene: TRBJ1-2
abundance: -
v_gene: TRBV3-1/TRBV3-2
CDR3nt: TGTGCCAGCAGCTCTGGACAACCCGCGGGCTACACCTTC
CDR3aa: CASSSGQPAGYTF

d_gene: TRBD1
len: 17
j_gene: TRBJ2-3
abundance: once
v_gene: TRBV7-3
CDR3nt: TGTGCCAGCAGCCCGCAGACAGGGGCCACCGCCACAGATACGCAGTATTTT
CDR3aa: CASSPQTGATATDTQYF

d_gene: -
len: 11
j_gene: TRBJ2-7
abundance: -
v_gene: TRBV9
CDR3nt: TGTGCCAGCAGCGCCGGGGTCGAGCAGTACTTC
CDR3aa: CASSAGVEQYF

d_gene: TRBD2
len: 13
j_gene: TRBJ2-1
abundance: -
v_gene: TRBV3-1/TRBV3-2
CDR3nt: TGTGCCAGCGGAACCGACGGGGGGAGTGAGCAGTTCTTC
CDR3aa: CASGTDGGSEQFF

d_gene: -
len: 11
j_gene: TRBJ2-7
abundance: -
v_gene: TRBV12-3/TRBV12-4
CDR3nt: TGTGCCAGCAGGTTAGCTGGCGAGCAGTACTTC
CDR3aa: CASRLAGEQYF

d_gene: -
len: 14
j_gene: TRBJ2-7
abundance: few
v_gene: TRBV25-1
CDR3nt: TGTGCCAGCAGTGAATCCGGCAGGCCCTACGAGCAGTACTTC
CDR3aa: CASSESGRPYEQYF

d_gene: TRBD1
len: 17
j_gene: TRBJ2-7
abundance: -
v_gene: TRBV10-3
CDR3nt: TGTGCCGTGTCCGGGACAGGGGTGTCGATACCCTCCTACGAGCAGTACTTC
CDR3aa: CAVSGTGVSIPSYEQYF

d_gene: -
len: 13
j_gene: TRBJ2-7
abundance: -
v_gene: TRBV5-1
CDR3nt: TGCGCCAGCAGCTTGGAGGTCTCCTACGAGCAGTACTTC
CDR3aa: CASSLEVSYEQYF

d_gene: -
len: 14
j_gene: TRBJ2-2
abundance: -
v_gene: TRBV5-1
CDR3nt: TGCGCCAGCAGCCGGACTGGCGGGACCGGGGAGCTGTTTTTT
CDR3aa: CASSRTGGTGELFF

d_gene: TRBD2
len: 14
j_gene: TRBJ2-7
abundance: -
v_gene: TRBV6-5
CDR3nt: TGTGCCAGCAGACTCTCAGCGGGAGGGTACGAGCAGTACTTC
CDR3aa: CASRLSAGGYEQYF

d_gene: -
len: 19
j_gene: TRBJ1-4
abundance: -
v_gene: TRBV21-1
CDR3nt: TGTGCCAGCAGCAAGCTTCCGGACAGGGCGTGGGGGACTAATGAAAAACTGTTTTTT
CDR3aa: CASSKLPDRAWGTNEKLFF

d_gene: -
len: 12
j_gene: TRBJ2-3
abundance: once
v_gene: TRBV7-9
CDR3nt: TGTGCCAGCAGCCTTAAGGTGGATACGCAGTATTTT
CDR3aa: CASSLKVDTQYF

d_gene: -
len: 12
j_gene: TRBJ2-7
abundance: once
v_gene: TRBV21-1
CDR3nt: TGTGCCAGCAGCAACCCAGGGTCCGAGCAGTACTTC
CDR3aa: CASSNPGSEQYF

d_gene: -
len: 15
j_gene: TRBJ1-5
abundance: -
v_gene: TRBV28
CDR3nt: TGTGCCAGCAGTCCACAGGGTGGTGGCAATCAGCCCCAGCATTTT
CDR3aa: CASSPQGGGNQPQHF

d_gene: -
len: 13
j_gene: TRBJ2-7
abundance: -
v_gene: TRBV28
CDR3nt: TGTGCCAGCAGTTTCGCGGGACCCTACGAGCAGTACTTC
CDR3aa: CASSFAGPYEQYF

d_gene: -
len: 15
j_gene: TRBJ1-6
abundance: few
v_gene: TRBV5-1
CDR3nt: TGCGCCAGCACCAAGGAGGCAGGGGCGAATTCACCCCTCCACTTT
CDR3aa: CASTKEAGANSPLHF

d_gene: -
len: 15
j_gene: TRBJ2-1
abundance: -
v_gene: TRBV7-3
CDR3nt: TGTGCCAGCAGTGCGAGTGGCGGGGCTTACAATGAGCAGTTCTTC
CDR3aa: CASSASGGAYNEQFF

d_gene: -
len: 15
j_gene: TRBJ2-7
abundance: -
v_gene: TRBV5-1
CDR3nt: TGCGCCAGCAGCTCCCTTACCGGGAAGACCTACGAGCAGTACTTC
CDR3aa: CASSSLTGKTYEQYF

d_gene: -
len: 12
j_gene: TRBJ2-5
abundance: -
v_gene: TRBV19
CDR3nt: TGTGCCAGTAGTATTCTTGGGGAGACCCAGTACTTC
CDR3aa: CASSILGETQYF

d_gene: -
len: 16
j_gene: TRBJ1-1
abundance: -
v_gene: TRBV19
CDR3nt: TGTGCCAGTAGTACCCCCCGGACATCCGCCAGGACTGAAGCTTTCTTT
CDR3aa: CASSTPRTSARTEAFF

d_gene: TRBD1
len: 14
j_gene: TRBJ1-2
abundance: -
v_gene: TRBV5-6
CDR3nt: TGTGCCAGCAGTTTAACAGGGGTTGTCTATGGCTACACCTTC
CDR3aa: CASSLTGVVYGYTF

d_gene: -
len: 18
j_gene: TRBJ2-1
abundance: -
v_gene: TRBV27
CDR3nt: TGTGCCAGCAGTACCGGCATCCTAGGGGGAGAGGGGTTCGATGAGCAGTTCTTC
CDR3aa: CASSTGILGGEGFDEQFF

d_gene: TRBD2
len: 12
j_gene: TRBJ2-7
abundance: -
v_gene: TRBV29-1
CDR3nt: TGCAGCGTGCCTATAGCGGGAGACGAGCAGTACTTC
CDR3aa: CSVPIAGDEQYF